This T cell receptor beta chain was obtained from a study of blood T cells in healthy people across ages. CDR1 and CDR2 from the germline V gene are MNHNS and SASEGT. Trimming removed 10 bases from V and 6 bases from J, with 16 bases in between. This CDR3 region has 13 residues. For the second PCR, which ran for about 6 to 11 cycles, a sample-barcoded 5' primer and a J-beta primer mix were used. Every individual sample yielded 2.5 million or more paired-end reads (each containing CDR3). TCRdb re-called the 5' RACE reads through MiXCR, storing one row per CDR3 protein. The profile shows just over 800,000 distinct CDR3 sequences, approximately 65% of them singletons.

The source material was blood. The sequence came from a man younger than 40 in good health. This chain uses TRBV6-1 with TRBJ1-5, with D possibly matching TRBD1 (5 bases). CDR3 residues: CATLLTGGQPQHF. The DNA for the CDR3 is TGTGCCACCCTTCTAACCGGGGGTCAGCCCCAGCATTTT.